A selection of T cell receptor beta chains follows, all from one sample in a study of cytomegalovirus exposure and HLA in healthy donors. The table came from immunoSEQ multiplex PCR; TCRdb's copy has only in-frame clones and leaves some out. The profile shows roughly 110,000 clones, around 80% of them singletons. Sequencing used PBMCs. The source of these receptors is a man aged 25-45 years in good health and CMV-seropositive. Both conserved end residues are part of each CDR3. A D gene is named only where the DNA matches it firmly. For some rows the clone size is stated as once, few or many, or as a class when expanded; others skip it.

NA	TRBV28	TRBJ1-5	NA	CASSLLRSGNQPQHF	TGTGCCAGCAGTCTACTGAGGTCGGGCAATCAGCCCCAGCATTTT
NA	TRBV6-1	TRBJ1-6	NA	CASSEDLSSPLHF	TGTGCCAGCAGTGAAGATTTGAGTTCACCCCTCCACTTT
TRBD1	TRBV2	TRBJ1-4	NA	CASGDSLIEKLFF	TGTGCCAGCGGGGACAGCCTTATTGAAAAACTGTTTTTT
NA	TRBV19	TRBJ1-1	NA	CASSLWTGSGTEAFF	TGTGCCAGTAGTCTCTGGACGGGATCGGGGACTGAAGCTTTCTTT
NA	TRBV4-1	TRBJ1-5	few	CASSDTGRNQPQHF	TGCGCCAGCAGCGATACAGGGCGCAATCAGCCCCAGCATTTT
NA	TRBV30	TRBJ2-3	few	CAWVTGDTQYF	TGTGCCTGGGTGACGGGAGATACGCAGTATTTT
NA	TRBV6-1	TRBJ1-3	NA	CATRVGASGNTIYF	TGTGCCACCCGGGTCGGAGCCTCTGGAAACACCATATATTTT
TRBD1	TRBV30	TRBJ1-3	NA	CAWTRDRVRGGNTIYF	TGTGCCTGGACCCGGGACAGGGTACGGGGTGGAAACACCATATATTTT
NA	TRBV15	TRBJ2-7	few	CATSDVGGQTVHEQYF	TGTGCCACCAGCGACGTCGGGGGACAGACAGTCCACGAGCAGTACTTC
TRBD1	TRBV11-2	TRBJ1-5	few	CASSKSRGRRQPQHF	TGTGCCAGCAGCAAGTCCAGGGGGCGCCGTCAGCCCCAGCATTTT
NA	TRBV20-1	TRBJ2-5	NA	CSAVGTETQYF	TGCAGTGCTGTCGGTACGGAGACCCAGTACTTC
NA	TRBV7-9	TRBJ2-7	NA	CASSLGVQSSYEQYF	TGTGCCAGCAGCTTAGGGGTACAGAGCTCCTACGAGCAGTACTTC
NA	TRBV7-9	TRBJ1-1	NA	CASSLSRSTEAFF	TGTGCCAGCAGCTTATCCCGCAGCACTGAAGCTTTCTTT
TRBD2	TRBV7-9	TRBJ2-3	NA	CASSSTSGGARGDTQYF	TGTGCCAGCAGCTCGACTAGCGGGGGGGCTCGTGGAGATACGCAGTATTTT
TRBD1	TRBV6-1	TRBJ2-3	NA	CASSDRDRVIDTQYF	TGTGCCAGCAGTGACCGGGACAGGGTTATAGATACGCAGTATTTT
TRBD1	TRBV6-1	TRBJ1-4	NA	CASSAGTGKEKLFF	TGTGCCAGCAGCGCCGGGACAGGGAAGGAAAAACTGTTTTTT
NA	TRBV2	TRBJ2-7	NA	CASSPEGAYEQYF	TGTGCCAGCAGCCCAGAGGGGGCCTACGAGCAGTACTTC
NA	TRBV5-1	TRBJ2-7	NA	CASSLEGGGYEQYF	TGCGCCAGCAGCTTGGAAGGGGGGGGTTACGAGCAGTACTTC
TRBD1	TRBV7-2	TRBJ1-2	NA	CASSTRDRVPLYGYTF	TGTGCCAGCAGCACCCGAGACAGGGTGCCCCTCTATGGCTACACCTTC
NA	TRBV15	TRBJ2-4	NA	CATSRDRRQDSFLAKNIQYF	TGTGCCACCAGCAGAGATCGACGTCAGGATTCCTTTCTAGCCAAAAACATTCAGTACTTC
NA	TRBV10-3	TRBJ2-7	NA	CAIKRGGGSYEQYF	TGTGCCATCAAGAGGGGGGGAGGCTCCTACGAGCAGTACTTC
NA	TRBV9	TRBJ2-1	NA	CASSVGQGRYNEQFF	TGTGCCAGCAGCGTAGGGCAGGGGCGGTACAATGAGCAGTTCTTC
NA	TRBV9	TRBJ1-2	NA	CASSPRTGDSGYPF	TGTGCCAGCAGCCCCCGCACCGGGGATTCTGGCTACCCCTTC
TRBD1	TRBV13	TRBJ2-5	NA	CASSSPGGPRGTQYF	TGTGCCAGCAGCTCACCAGGGGGTCCCCGAGGGACCCAGTACTTC
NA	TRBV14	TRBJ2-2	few	CASSQQVAGELFF	TGTGCCAGCAGCCAGCAGGTGGCCGGGGAGCTGTTTTTT
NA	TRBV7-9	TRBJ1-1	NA	CASSLVSVNTEAFF	TGTGCCAGCAGCTTAGTATCTGTGAACACTGAAGCTTTCTTT
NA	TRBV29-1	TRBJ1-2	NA	CSVEAYNSNYGYTF	TGCAGCGTTGAAGCATATAACTCTAACTATGGCTACACCTTC
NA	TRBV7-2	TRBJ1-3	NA	CASSSVAGGNTIYF	TGTGCCAGCAGCTCCGTTGCGGGTGGAAACACCATATATTTT
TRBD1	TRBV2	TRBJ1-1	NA	CASSLSPGTACTF	TGTGCCAGCAGTCTCTCTCCCGGGACAGCTTGCACTTTT
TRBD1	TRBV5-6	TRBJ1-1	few	CASSVNRGQGAAFF	TGTGCCAGCAGCGTGAACAGGGGGCAGGGAGCAGCTTTCTTT
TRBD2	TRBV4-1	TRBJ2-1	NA	CASSQGGGGGYNEQFF	TGCGCCAGCAGCCAAGGGGGCGGGGGGGGATACAATGAGCAGTTCTTC
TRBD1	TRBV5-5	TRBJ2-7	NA	CASSLTGTGTYEQYF	TGTGCCAGCAGCTTGACCGGGACAGGTACCTACGAGCAGTACTTC
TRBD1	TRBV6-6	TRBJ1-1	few	CASSYSRGGYEAFF	TGTGCCAGCAGTTACTCGAGAGGGGGCTATGAAGCTTTCTTT
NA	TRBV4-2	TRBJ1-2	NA	CASSQAQRGANYGYPF	TGTGCCAGCAGCCAAGCGCAACGGGGGGCTAACTATGGCTACCCCTTC
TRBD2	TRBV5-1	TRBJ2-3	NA	CASSLRLAGGNSDTQYF	TGCGCCAGCAGCTTGCGACTAGCGGGGGGGAACTCAGATACGCAGTATTTT
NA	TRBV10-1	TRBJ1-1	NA	CASSEPRQNTEAFF	TGCGCCAGCAGTGAGCCGAGACAGAACACTGAAGCTTTCTTT
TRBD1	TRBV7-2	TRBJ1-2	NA	CASSLSGGRRGYTF	TGTGCCAGCAGCTTATCAGGGGGCAGGAGGGGCTACACCTTC
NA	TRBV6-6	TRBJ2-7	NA	CASSYSTSSYEQYF	TGTGCCAGCAGTTATTCGACTAGCTCCTACGAGCAGTACTTC
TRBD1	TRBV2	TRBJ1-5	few	CASGKGQAGQPQHF	TGTGCCAGCGGCAAGGGACAGGCAGGTCAGCCCCAGCATTTT
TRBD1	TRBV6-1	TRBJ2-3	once	CASSPDRAPTDTQYF	TGTGCCAGCAGCCCCGACAGGGCGCCCACAGATACGCAGTATTTT
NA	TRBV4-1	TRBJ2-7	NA	CASSQEDGGSYEQYF	TGCGCCAGCAGCCAAGAAGACGGGGGCTCCTACGAGCAGTACTTC
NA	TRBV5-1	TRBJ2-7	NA	CAASHYEQYF	TGCGCCGCGAGTCATTACGAGCAGTACTTC